This T cell receptor (beta chain) was sequenced for a study of blood T cell repertoires in COVID-19. Study summary: Acute-phase and convalescent COVID-19 samples originated in the United States, Italy and Spain. Nucleic acid was either cDNA or gDNA, and it came from T cells, B-cell-depleted T cells, or PBMCs.

Remarks on this clone: The same CDR3 also results from other DNA sequences found in this sample.

Looked up from germline, CDR1 is SGHRS and CDR2 is YFSETQ. The CDR3 is 13 amino acids. After removal of 3 bases from V and 4 bases from J, the junction contained 1 base not matched to a gene. Authors' processing steps: Counts of nucleated cells, estimated from reference gene primer amplification, were obtained. Some clones are missing from TCRdb's copy, which holds only in-frame ones; the method was immunoSEQ multiplex PCR. V, J and clone size are those of that table, while D and trimming were read from the DNA. The sample shows 65,000 to 80,000 clones, around nine tenths of them seen only once. This receptor was obtained from a human donor in a cohort sampled during active COVID-19. The source material was peripheral blood. The chain couples TRBV5-1 to TRBJ2-3; 8 bases align to TRBD2. CDR3 in amino acids: CASSSGGSDTQYF. In nucleotides, the CDR3 is TGCGCCAGCAGCTCGGGGGGGTCAGATACGCAGTATTTT.